This TCR beta chain emerged from a study of OX40 agonist ivuxolimab in advanced cancers. Regarding the research as a whole: Ivuxolimab, which targeted the costimulatory receptor OX40 (CD134), was an agonistic, fully human IgG2 monoclonal antibody. Three dose-escalation patients achieved partial responses, one with hepatocellular carcinoma and two with cutaneous melanoma. The paper describes the monotherapy dose-escalation part (N of about 54 patients) of the phase I trial of ivuxolimab. Patients were allowed to have had prior anti-PD-1, anti-PD-L1 or anti-CTLA-4 therapy, and roughly two fifths of the dose-escalation patients had been treated with checkpoint inhibitors. The dose-escalation cohort was over 70% male with a mean age of approximately 60 years, ranging from roughly 23 to 80. Intravenous ivuxolimab was administered to patients every 2 weeks at six dose levels: 0.01, 0.1, 0.3, 1.5, 3 and 10 mg/kg. The point of sequencing TCRbeta in the periphery was to test whether ivuxolimab changed TCR sequence diversity and drove clonal T-cell expansion. Among the approximately 50 dose-escalation patients, 19 had hepatocellular carcinoma, approximately 15 melanoma, 9 renal cell carcinoma and 9 head and neck cancer.

Patients with autoimmune disease history or receiving systemic immunosuppression were excluded from the trial. Peripheral blood for TCR sequencing was collected from all dose cohorts at baseline, on cycle 4 day 1, and on cycle 7 day 1. The samples were drawn from a first-in-human, open-label, multicenter phase I dose-escalation trial of ivuxolimab. The trial enrolled adults with locally advanced or metastatic head and neck squamous cell, hepatocellular, melanoma or renal cell carcinoma. CD4+ and CD8+ T cells were sorted separately from peripheral blood before TCR sequencing. Points on this clone: The antigen it recognizes is unknown. No clone much larger than this one lies a single base away; base qualities are absent.

Here is what the overall study found, with its caveats: Low levels of normalized T-cell clonal expansion were also seen in some nonresponding patients. In partial responders in the 0.1-3.0 mg/kg groups, normalized peripheral clonal expansion was found to be among the lowest, especially among CD8+ T cells. On average, CD8+ T cells showed more expanded clones than CD4+ T cells after ivuxolimab. Which antigens the clonally expanded peripheral T cells were specific for was not determined. At doses of 0.1 to 3.0 mg/kg, clonal expansion of both CD4+ and CD8+ T cells in blood was seen between baseline and week 6.

For sequencing of the TCRbeta CDR3 region, genomic DNA was extracted from the sorted cells. The immunoSEQ Assay was used for sequencing of TCRbeta CDR3 regions. TCRdb stores this immuneACCESS table with in-frame sequences only. Part of the clones is absent; in the studies checked, under half of the shortfall reflects unresolved V genes, and no reason is known for the rest. For this sample the table gives roughly 76,000 clones, of which just over 90% were detected only once. The ten most abundant clones make up under 7.5% of the sample. The germline V gene supplies CDR1 SGHVS and CDR2 FQNEAQ. The V end loses 2 bases and the J end loses 3 bases, and a stretch of 13 bases separates them. From its cysteine to its phenylalanine, the CDR3 spans 15 amino acids. Of the read, only the CDR3 DNA is kept; its 45 bases are in frame from base 1.

This receptor was identified in an adult with an advanced solid tumor such as melanoma, head and neck, liver or kidney cancer. The source material was CD4+ or CD8+ T cells sorted from blood, sampled in a trial of the OX40 agonist ivuxolimab. This chain is built from TRBV7-8 and TRBJ1-2, with a weak D call of TRBD1 (6 bases match). The nucleotide sequence is given as TGTGCCAGCAGCTTAAACGCAGGGGTGGACTATGGCTACACCTTC. This is translated as CASSLNAGVDYGYTF. With all but the CDR3 taken from the reference TRBV7-8 and TRBJ1-2 genes, the full variable domain is: GAGVSQSPRYKVAKRGQDVALRCDPISGHVSLFWYQQALGQGPEFLTYFQNEAQLDKSGLPSDRFFAERPEGSVSTLKIQRTQQEDSAVYLCASSLNAGVDYGYTFGSGTRLTVV.